This T cell receptor beta chain was captured by sequencing in a study of post-analysis software for immune sequencing data. General study results and limits: Included in a set of about five TRBV segments more frequent in patients than controls were TRBV5-6, TRBV5-1 and TRBV20-1.

Prepared libraries of TCR beta cDNA carried unique molecular identifiers. TCRdb re-called the PCR reads through MiXCR, storing one row per CDR3 protein. The profile shows approximately 690,000 distinct CDR3 sequences, 55% to 60% of them singletons. CDR1 and CDR2 (germline): SQVTM, ANQGSEA. With V trimmed by 1 base and J by 1 base, 9 bases remained unmatched. The CDR3 sequence is 16 residues long. Comments on this clonotype: Its antigen is not identified.

The sample was blood. The TCR originated in a girl under 10 years old with multiple sclerosis. The J gene is TRBJ1-2, the V gene TRBV29-1, with 7 positions matching TRBD1. CDR3 sequence (DNA): TGCAGCGTTGAAGGCCCAGGGGGATCGAGTAACTATGGCTACACCTTC. It yields the protein CSVEGPGGSSNYGYTF.